Given below is one TCR beta chain in context. The sample is drawn from a study of identical twins. V lost 3 bases and J 10 bases, leaving 10 bases between the germline ends. Germline V gives CDR1 SGHAT, CDR2 FQNNGV. The CDR3 runs to 12 residues. MiXCR, applied by TCRdb to the 5' RACE reads, yields one record per CDR3 protein. The repertoire holds 400,000 or so distinct CDR3 sequences, with around 9.7% as singletons. Sequenced input: naive T cells sorted from blood. The rearrangement joins TRBV11-2 to TRBJ2-1; D gene unclear. The receptor was isolated from a woman in her forties or fifties in good health. CDR3 sequence reads: CASSFLGREQFF. In DNA form, the CDR3 reads TGTGCCAGCAGCTTTTTGGGAAGGGAGCAGTTCTTC.